The 9 T cell receptor beta chains presented below share a single source sample, sequenced in a study of blood T cell repertoires in COVID-19. Sequenced by immunoSEQ multiplex PCR; TCRdb stores in-frame clones only, minus some. The repertoire includes 150,000 to 200,000 clones, around 87% of them detected once, and approximately 3.3% sits in the top ten. The sample comprised peripheral blood. Source of these receptors: a man aged 18 to 29 with active or convalescent COVID-19.

V is TRBV29-1 and J is TRBJ1-3, with D possibly being TRBD1 (5 bases). CDR3 size: 15 residues. V was shortened by 6 bases and J by 0 bases, with 15 bases between the two germline ends. CDR1 is SQVTM and CDR2 is ANQGSEA in the germline V gene. This CDR3 is CSVGPTGGSGNTIYF. DNA for the CDR3: TGCAGCGTCGGTCCAACCGGGGGCTCTGGAAACACCATATATTTT.

The genes are TRBV2 and TRBJ2-7, with D unresolved. From germline, CDR1 is SNHLY and CDR2 FYNNEI. CDR3 length: 14 residues. V lost 5 bases to trimming and J lost 7 bases, with 18 bases between them. CDR3 in DNA: TGTGCCAGCAGTTATAATACTTACAGCCCTGAGCAGTACGTC. Its translation: CASSYNTYSPEQYV.

The chain is built from TRBV27 and TRBJ2-3; TRBD2 matches at 12 bases. The V and J ends lost 3 bases and 2 bases, in that order; junction bases with no gene match: 9. Looked up from germline, CDR1 is MNHEY and CDR2 is SMNVEV (reference sequence). The CDR3 extends over 18 amino acids. The CDR3, as DNA: TGTGCCAGCAGTTTTGTCCTAGCGGGAGGGCCGGTCACAGATACGCAGTATTTT. It translates to CASSFVLAGGPVTDTQYF.

V usage is TRBV3-1 (or the pseudogene TRBV3-2) and J usage is TRBJ1-5; D is undetermined. CDR1 LGHDT and CDR2 YNNKEL come from the germline V gene (reference sequence). V was clipped by 1 base and J by 3 bases, with 7 bases between them. There are 14 residues in the CDR3. In DNA form, the CDR3 reads TGTGCCAGCAGCCAAGTTTTCCTCAATCAGCCCCAGCATTTT. Protein: CASSQVFLNQPQHF.

The rearrangement links TRBV4-1 to TRBJ2-5; 13 bases match TRBD2. This CDR3 has 17 residues. The V gene end was trimmed by 4 bases and the J gene end by 5 bases; junction bases not matched to a gene: 10. The germline CDR1 and CDR2 sequences are MGHRA and YSYEKL. The CDR3 nucleotides read TGCGCCAGCAGCCTATTTGCCGGGACTAGCGGGGCTGAGACCCAGTACTTC. Protein product: CASSLFAGTSGAETQYF.

The chain couples TRBV24-1 to TRBJ1-2, with a weak D call TRBD1 (6 bases). Germline assignment: CDR1 KGHDR and CDR2 SFDVKD. This CDR3 is 14 amino acids long. V lost 6 bases and J lost 8, with 18 bases in between. CDR3 protein: CATSTGNRVSGYTF. CDR3 sequence (DNA): TGTGCCACCAGTACGGGTAACAGGGTAAGCGGCTACACCTTC.

This clone was detected only a few times. The chain has TRBV25-1 and TRBJ2-5; 8 bases match TRBD1. The ends lost 5 bases at V and 1 base at J; junction bases unmatched: 3. The CDR3 runs to 14 residues. CDR1 is MGHDK and CDR2 is SYGVNS in the germline V gene. CDR3 region: CASSYRGFQETQYF. The CDR3 DNA is TGTGCCAGCAGTTACAGGGGGTTCCAAGAGACCCAGTACTTC.

The V call is TRBV4-2, the J call TRBJ1-2; no firm D call. V lost 1 base, J lost 5 bases, and 5 bases lay in between. Per germline, CDR1 LGHNA and CDR2 YNFKEQ. The CDR3 consists of 12 residues. The CDR3 bases are TGTGCCAGCAGCCAAGGAACTTATGGCTACACCTTC. Translated, it gives CASSQGTYGYTF.

This rearrangement joins TRBV5-1 to TRBJ1-2; D not resolved. V lost 5 bases and J 7 bases, leaving 18 bases between the germline ends. Germline-derived CDR1 and CDR2 are SGHRS and YFSETQ. The CDR3 extends over 14 amino acids. The CDR3 coding sequence is TGCGCCAGCAGGGGCGGGTCCGAGAGCGGTGGCTACACCTTC. Its translation is CASRGGSESGGYTF. The whole variable domain, remainder taken from reference TRBV5-1 and TRBJ1-2, is KAGVTQTPRYLIKTRGQQVTLSCSPISGHRSVSWYQQTPGQGLQFLFEYFSETQRNKGNFPGRFSGRQFSNSRSEMNVSTLELGDSALYLCASRGGSESGGYTFGSGTRLTVV.